Listed below are T cell receptor beta chains from one sample, sequenced in a study of blood T cell repertoires in COVID-19. Generated by immunoSEQ multiplex PCR, the TCRdb table keeps only in-frame clones and is missing some. The table records 300,000 to 350,000 clones, approximately 89% of them present only once. Sequencing used peripheral blood. The receptors were sampled from a woman in her sixties or seventies with COVID-19, enrolled during active disease. The CDR3 runs from the conserved cysteine through the conserved F or W. A D gene is named only where the DNA matches it firmly. The size field is filled for only some rows; it gives once, few, many or a size class.

v_gene,d_gene,abundance,j_gene,CDR3aa,CDR3nt
TRBV5-1,.,.,TRBJ2-7,CASTPGGYSYEQYF,TGCGCCAGCACCCCAGGAGGATACTCCTACGAGCAGTACTTC
TRBV5-1,TRBD1,.,TRBJ2-7,CASSVRDRDSEQYF,TGCGCCAGCAGCGTCCGGGACAGGGATTCCGAGCAGTACTTC
TRBV5-6,.,few,TRBJ2-5,CASSLRETQYF,TGTGCCAGCAGCTTGCGGGAGACCCAGTACTTC
TRBV5-1,.,.,TRBJ2-5,CASGSGQPNNPQYF,TGCGCCAGCGGGTCGGGTCAGCCGAATAATCCCCAGTACTTC
TRBV7-3,TRBD2,.,TRBJ2-4,CASSSPLIAGPGKNIQYF,TGTGCCAGCAGCTCACCCTTAATAGCGGGTCCAGGCAAAAACATTCAGTACTTC
TRBV6-1,TRBD2,.,TRBJ2-1,CASRPPGGRDNEQFF,TGTGCCAGCAGACCTCCGGGGGGGCGGGACAATGAGCAGTTCTTC
TRBV5-4,.,.,TRBJ1-2,CASSLDSITGYTF,TGTGCCAGCAGCTTGGACAGCATAACGGGCTACACCTTC
TRBV5-1,.,.,TRBJ2-7,CASSSSYEQYF,TGCGCCAGCAGTTCATCCTACGAGCAGTACTTC
TRBV9,TRBD2,.,TRBJ2-3,CASSVGAGGLTDTQYF,TGTGCCAGCAGCGTTGGGGCGGGGGGACTAACAGATACGCAGTATTTT
TRBV7-2,.,.,TRBJ1-1,CASSGYGGQAFF,TGTGCCAGCAGCGGATACGGGGGGCAAGCTTTCTTT
TRBV3-1/TRBV3-2,TRBD2,.,TRBJ2-7,CASSHPGLAGHEQYF,TGTGCCAGCAGCCACCCGGGACTAGCGGGGCACGAGCAGTACTTC
TRBV5-4,TRBD1,.,TRBJ1-1,CASRDPTGGTEAFF,TGTGCCAGCAGAGATCCGACAGGGGGCACTGAAGCTTTCTTT
TRBV2,.,.,TRBJ2-1,CASRPGGPNEQFF,TGTGCCAGCAGACCCGGGGGTCCCAATGAGCAGTTCTTC
TRBV27,TRBD1,.,TRBJ1-1,CAVNRGPGTEAFF,TGTGCCGTTAACAGGGGGCCAGGGACTGAAGCTTTCTTT
TRBV5-1,TRBD1,.,TRBJ1-4,CASSLQGTENEKLFF,TGCGCCAGCAGCTTACAGGGGACAGAGAATGAAAAACTGTTTTTT
TRBV12-5,.,.,TRBJ1-5,CASGPDINQPQHF,TGTGCTAGTGGTCCAGATATCAATCAGCCCCAGCATTTT
TRBV5-1,.,.,TRBJ1-2,CASSLAGRTGYGYTF,TGCGCCAGCAGCTTGGCAGGGAGGACGGGCTATGGCTACACCTTC
TRBV2,TRBD2,.,TRBJ2-5,CASSPLASQETQYF,TGTGCCAGCAGCCCACTAGCGTCGCAAGAGACCCAGTACTTC
TRBV5-1,.,.,TRBJ1-2,CASSYFGGQGYTF,TGCGCCAGCAGCTATTTCGGGGGGCAAGGCTACACCTTC
TRBV28,TRBD1,.,TRBJ2-5,CASRSTGTGETQYF,TGTGCCAGCAGGTCGACAGGGACGGGAGAGACCCAGTACTTC
TRBV6-4,.,.,TRBJ1-2,CASSPSQTVPYGYTF,TGTGCCAGCAGCCCTTCCCAGACAGTTCCCTATGGCTACACCTTC
TRBV6-1,.,once,TRBJ1-1,CASSAGTPTINTEAFF,TGTGCCAGCAGTGCCGGGACACCGACCATAAACACTGAAGCTTTCTTT
TRBV5-1,.,few,TRBJ1-1,CASSVSWNTEAFF,TGCGCCAGCAGCGTCTCTTGGAACACTGAAGCTTTCTTT
TRBV20-1,.,.,TRBJ1-2,CSASTSNYGYTF,TGCAGTGCTAGTACTAGTAACTATGGCTACACCTTC
TRBV27,TRBD1,.,TRBJ1-5,CASSSGTGANQPQHF,TGTGCCAGCAGTTCCGGGACAGGGGCAAATCAGCCCCAGCATTTT
TRBV3-1/TRBV3-2,.,.,TRBJ1-2,CASSTAGNYGYTF,TGTGCCAGCAGCACTGCAGGGAACTATGGCTACACCTTC
TRBV27,.,.,TRBJ1-1,CASSLLGRASDEAFF,TGTGCCAGCAGTTTATTGGGCAGGGCGAGCGATGAAGCTTTCTTT
TRBV5-4,.,.,TRBJ2-6,CASSLVTSSGANVLTF,TGTGCCAGCAGCTTGGTCACGAGCTCTGGGGCCAACGTCCTGACTTTC
TRBV12-5,TRBD1,.,TRBJ2-3,CASGLGQGTDTQYF,TGTGCTAGTGGTCTCGGACAGGGAACAGATACGCAGTATTTT
TRBV5-1,TRBD2,.,TRBJ2-2,CASRRTSGAGELFF,TGCGCCAGCAGAAGGACTAGCGGGGCCGGGGAGCTGTTTTTT
TRBV5-1,TRBD1,.,TRBJ1-1,CASSPAGTGVPEAFF,TGCGCCAGCAGCCCCGCCGGGACAGGGGTCCCCGAAGCTTTCTTT
TRBV5-1,TRBD1,.,TRBJ1-3,CASSRDSLVGATIYF,TGCGCCAGCAGCAGGGACAGCTTGGTAGGGGCTACCATATATTTT
TRBV19,.,once,TRBJ1-3,CASSPEASRGFSYTIYF,TGTGCCAGTAGTCCGGAAGCTAGCAGAGGGTTCTCCTACACCATATATTTT
TRBV19,.,.,TRBJ1-3,CASRELSSGNTIYF,TGTGCCAGCCGGGAACTATCTTCTGGAAACACCATATATTTT
TRBV18,.,.,TRBJ1-1,CASSPPGTGNTEAFF,TGTGCCAGCTCACCACCCGGTACGGGGAACACTGAAGCTTTCTTT
TRBV18,.,.,TRBJ2-3,CASSPRGVSTDTQYF,TGTGCCAGCTCACCACGGGGGGTCAGCACAGATACGCAGTATTTT
TRBV23-1,.,once,TRBJ1-6,CASSQSPRFSRSYNSPLHF,TGCGCCAGCAGTCAATCTCCCAGGTTCAGTAGGTCCTATAATTCACCCCTCCACTTT
TRBV20-1,.,.,TRBJ1-1,CSAGAITEAFF,TGCAGTGCTGGAGCTATTACTGAAGCTTTCTTT
TRBV7-9,.,.,TRBJ1-1,CASTLTPNTEAFF,TGTGCCAGCACCCTGACACCGAACACTGAAGCTTTCTTT
TRBV9,TRBD2,.,TRBJ2-5,CASSVVAGGSETQYF,TGTGCCAGCAGCGTAGTAGCGGGGGGTTCGGAGACCCAGTACTTC
TRBV5-6,.,once,TRBJ2-7,CASSLARRPYEQYF,TGTGCCAGCAGCTTGGCGCGCAGGCCCTACGAGCAGTACTTC
TRBV10-3,TRBD1,.,TRBJ1-2,CAISAQGISGYTF,TGTGCCATCAGTGCACAGGGGATAAGTGGCTACACCTTC
TRBV28,.,.,TRBJ1-5,CASSLFRDSNQPQHF,TGTGCCAGCAGTTTATTTCGGGATAGCAATCAGCCCCAGCATTTT
TRBV10-3,.,once,TRBJ2-1,CAISEQAGLGNEQFF,TGTGCCATCAGTGAGCAGGCGGGACTTGGGAATGAGCAGTTCTTC
TRBV19,TRBD1,once,TRBJ1-2,CASRPGQGAYGYTF,TGTGCCAGTAGACCGGGACAGGGGGCCTATGGCTACACCTTC
TRBV19,TRBD1,.,TRBJ1-5,CASSATGGGNQPQHF,TGTGCCAGTAGTGCGACAGGGGGCGGCAATCAGCCCCAGCATTTT
TRBV9,.,.,TRBJ1-4,CASSARGPTNEKLFF,TGTGCCAGCAGCGCCCGAGGGCCTACTAATGAAAAACTGTTTTTT
TRBV4-1,.,.,TRBJ1-4,CASSQDASGWVATNEKLFF,TGCGCCAGCAGCCAAGACGCGTCGGGATGGGTTGCAACTAATGAAAAACTGTTTTTT
TRBV3-1/TRBV3-2,TRBD2,.,TRBJ2-5,CASSQRGGHQETQYF,TGTGCCAGCAGCCAACGCGGGGGGCACCAAGAGACCCAGTACTTC
TRBV19,.,.,TRBJ2-7,CASSIGTLGYEQYF,TGTGCCAGTAGTATCGGAACCCTCGGGTACGAGCAGTACTTC
TRBV6-6,TRBD1,.,TRBJ2-5,CASAGTGVETQYF,TGTGCCAGCGCTGGGACAGGGGTGGAGACCCAGTACTTC
TRBV30,.,.,TRBJ2-7,CAWREGSSYEQYF,TGTGCCTGGAGGGAGGGGAGCTCCTACGAGCAGTACTTC
TRBV5-6,.,once,TRBJ1-1,CASSLGVQGLNTEAFF,TGTGCCAGCAGCTTGGGGGTCCAGGGGCTGAACACTGAAGCTTTCTTT
TRBV5-1,TRBD1,.,TRBJ1-5,CASSPGQGFQPQHF,TGCGCCAGCAGCCCGGGACAGGGCTTTCAGCCCCAGCATTTT
TRBV5-1,TRBD1,.,TRBJ1-5,CASSLGQGADQPQHF,TGCGCCAGCAGCTTGGGACAGGGGGCAGATCAGCCCCAGCATTTT